These 21 T cell receptor beta chains share one sample of origin, sequenced in a study of OX40 agonist ivuxolimab in advanced cancers. The method was immunoSEQ multiplex PCR; TCRdb's version includes in-frame clones alone and lacks a portion of them. The sample contains over 65,000 clones, over 75% of which appear only once. The sample in question was CD4+ or CD8+ T cells sorted from blood, obtained in a trial of the OX40 agonist ivuxolimab. These TCRs come from an adult with an advanced solid tumor such as melanoma, head and neck, liver or kidney cancer.

The DNA for the CDR3 is TGTGCCAGCTCACCGAGGCTACAAGAGACCCAGTACTTC. It yields the protein CASSPRLQETQYF. This chain connects TRBV18 to TRBJ2-5; no definite D call. This CDR3 is 13 amino acids long. Trimming shortened V by 3 bases and J by 2 bases, and 7 bases separated the two germline ends. Per germline, CDR1 KGHSH and CDR2 LQKENI.

This chain joins TRBV28 and TRBJ2-3, with D hard to call. V lost 2 bases to trimming and J lost 10 bases, with 16 bases between them. The CDR3 length is 14 residues. Germline values: CDR1 MDHEN, CDR2 SYDVKM. CDR3 bases: TGTGCCAGCAGTTTAAGGGATCTACCCCTATCGCAGTATTTT. The encoded protein is CASSLRDLPLSQYF.

The genes are TRBV5-1 and TRBJ1-3; D unclear. From germline, CDR1 is SGHRS and CDR2 YFSETQ. Trimming removed 0 bases from V and 0 bases from J, with 7 bases in between. This CDR3 contains 15 residues. CDR3 in amino acids: CASSLDGLSGNTIYF. The CDR3 DNA follows: TGCGCCAGCAGCTTGGACGGCCTCTCTGGAAACACCATATATTTT. The whole variable domain, remainder taken from reference TRBV5-1 and TRBJ1-3, is KAGVTQTPRYLIKTRGQQVTLSCSPISGHRSVSWYQQTPGQGLQFLFEYFSETQRNKGNFPGRFSGRQFSNSRSEMNVSTLELGDSALYLCASSLDGLSGNTIYFGEGSWLTVV.

This clone showed up just once. The CDR3 protein is CASSSIPSETYEQYF. The CDR3 DNA reads as TGTGCCAGCAGCTCTATTCCAAGCGAGACCTACGAGCAGTACTTC. V and J are TRBV7-9 and TRBJ2-7; D not certain. The CDR3 consists of 15 residues. CDR1 SEHNR and CDR2 FQNEAQ come from the germline V gene (reference sequence). The ends were cut back, 4 bases at V and 2 bases at J, with 15 bases in the middle.

This rearrangement joins TRBV15 to TRBJ2-3, with a possible D match to TRBD2 (6 bases). This CDR3 region has 16 residues. The V gene's germline CDR1 is LNHNV and CDR2 YYDKDF (reference sequence). Trimming cost V 3 bases and J 5 bases, with 18 bases left between them. The CDR3 coding sequence is TGTGCCACCAGCAGGGCGGGGCCCGCCATCGAAGATACGCAGTATTTT. Its translation is CATSRAGPAIEDTQYF.

The J gene is TRBJ2-2, the V gene TRBV7-2; D remains unclear. Trimming removed 1 base from V and 5 bases from J, with 5 bases in between. The CDR3 has 13 amino acids. Germline V gene sequence: CDR1 SGHTA, CDR2 FQGNSA. The CDR3 nucleotides read TGTGCCAGCAGCTTAGGGGCGACCGGGGAGCTGTTTTTT. This translates into CASSLGATGELFF.

This clone has more than one count but fewer than ten. V gene TRBV7-9 combines with J gene TRBJ2-7; 9 bases line up with TRBD1. The CDR3 runs 15 residues. From germline, CDR1 is SEHNR and CDR2 FQNEAQ (reference sequence). After removal of 5 bases from V and 5 bases from J, the junction contained 10 bases not matched to a gene. The CDR3 sequence is CASSPARTGVDEQYF. The CDR3 DNA reads TGTGCCAGCAGCCCTGCCAGGACAGGGGTGGACGAGCAGTACTTC. The complete variable domain, with remaining parts taken from reference TRBV7-9 and TRBJ2-7, reads DTGVSQNPRHKITKRGQNVTFRCDPISEHNRLYWYRQTLGQGPEFLTYFQNEAQLEKSRLLSDRFSAERPKGSFSTLEIQRTEQGDSAMYLCASSPARTGVDEQYFGPGTRLTVT.

This sequence joins TRBV6-5 and TRBJ2-2; a possible D gene is TRBD1 (5 bases). There are 16 residues in the CDR3. Germline V lookup: CDR1 MNHEY, CDR2 SVGAGI. V was clipped by 3 bases and J by 0 bases, with 11 bases between them. The DNA of the CDR3 is TGTGCCAGCAGTTATGGGGCCTACGCGAACACCGGGGAGCTGTTTTTT. As protein: CASSYGAYANTGELFF.

The CDR3 sequence: CATGSAPRTDTQYF. The DNA of the CDR3 is TGCGCCACCGGTTCGGCTCCCCGCACAGATACGCAGTATTTT. The chain combines TRBV10-2 with TRBJ2-3; D unclear. Trimming left V 10 bases short and J 1 base short, with 15 bases between. The CDR3 covers 14 residues. The germline gives CDR1 WSHSY, CDR2 SAAADI.

The rearrangement links TRBV27 to TRBJ2-1; 7 bases fit TRBD1. This CDR3 contains 15 residues. CDR1 is MNHEY and CDR2 is SMNVEV in the germline V gene (reference sequence). After removal of 4 bases from V and 3 bases from J, the junction contained 6 bases not matched to a gene. CDR3 coding DNA: TGTGCCAGCAGTTCCTCGGCAGGGGGCTACAATGAGCAGTTCTTC. It encodes CASSSSAGGYNEQFF.

CDR3 sequence reads: CASRLGRQTQYF. CDR3 coding DNA: TGTGCCAGCCGGCTAGGGCGGCAGACCCAGTACTTC. The chain employs TRBV6-1 and TRBJ2-5, with no clear D. Germline lookup yields CDR1 MNHNS and CDR2 SASEGT. Deletions cut 8 bases from V and 6 bases from J, with 13 bases between. This CDR3 has 12 residues.

The rearrangement joins TRBV10-3 to TRBJ1-6, with 7 bases fitting TRBD1. CDR1 is ENHRY, CDR2 SYGVKD, per germline. The CDR3 runs 14 residues. V lost 6 bases, J lost 5 bases, and 4 bases stayed unmatched. CDR3 protein: CAIRGDSNNSPLHF. CDR3 DNA: TGTGCCATCAGGGGGGACAGCAATAATTCACCCCTCCACTTT.

This clone is a singleton in its sample. The rearrangement uses TRBV7-9 and TRBJ2-3, with TRBD2 matching over 8 bases. Germline V gives CDR1 SEHNR, CDR2 FQNEAQ (reference sequence). This CDR3 has 15 amino acids. The V and J ends lost 7 bases and 0 bases, in that order; junction bases with no gene match: 6. CDR3 DNA: TGTGCCAGCACCATACCGGGAGGGAGCACAGATACGCAGTATTTT. It translates to CASTIPGGSTDTQYF.

The CDR3 loop reads CASSVESSTDTQYF. CDR3 bases: TGTGCCAGCAGCGTAGAGAGTTCCACAGATACGCAGTATTTT. The chain has TRBV9 and TRBJ2-3, with D unclear. CDR1 is SGDLS and CDR2 is YYNGEE in the germline V gene. This CDR3 contains 14 residues. Trimming took off 0 bases at V and 2 bases at J, with 7 bases between the two ends.

The chain couples TRBV7-8 to TRBJ2-3; perhaps TRBD1 as D (6 bases). Trimming removed 5 bases from V and 5 bases from J, with 11 bases in between. Germline-derived CDR1 and CDR2 are SGHVS and FQNEAQ. The CDR3 spans 13 residues. CDR3 nucleotides: TGTGCCAGCAGCCAAACAGGGAAAGATACGCAGTATTTT. Protein: CASSQTGKDTQYF.

The V and J genes are TRBV14 and TRBJ2-4, with D unresolved. The CDR3 covers 17 residues. V lost 4 bases and J lost 4, with 20 bases in between. In germline, CDR1 is SGHDN, CDR2 FVKESK. CDR3 amino acids: CASSPPWNPRLKNIQYF. The DNA for the CDR3 is TGTGCCAGCAGCCCTCCTTGGAACCCTCGACTTAAAAACATTCAGTACTTC.

This rearrangement joins TRBV6-5 to TRBJ2-2, with D perhaps assigned TRBD1 or TRBD2 (6 bases each). Germline V lookup: CDR1 MNHEY, CDR2 SVGAGI. V was shortened by 5 bases and J by 3 bases, with 13 bases between the two germline ends. This CDR3 is built from 15 residues. The CDR3 bases are TGTGCCAGCAGTCCCGACAGGAGGGACACCGGGGAGCTGTTTTTT. Residues: CASSPDRRDTGELFF.

This clone was seen only a few times. The rearrangement joins TRBV27 to TRBJ1-4; weak D call: TRBD1 (5 bases). CDR3 length equals 16 residues. V shed 5 bases and J shed 0 bases, with 13 bases lying between them. The germline V gene has CDR1 MNHEY and CDR2 SMNVEV (reference sequence). The CDR3 sequence: CASSPISGATNEKLFF. CDR3 DNA: TGTGCCAGCAGTCCGATCTCGGGGGCAACTAATGAAAAACTGTTTTTT. The complete variable domain, with remaining parts taken from reference TRBV27 and TRBJ1-4, reads EAQVTQNPRYLITVTGKKLTVTCSQNMNHEYMSWYRQDPGLGLRQIYYSMNVEVTDKGDVPEGYKVSRKEKRNFPLILESPSPNQTSLYFCASSPISGATNEKLFFGSGTQLSVL.

The gene calls are TRBV19 and TRBJ1-5, with TRBD1 matching over 7 bases. This CDR3 is built from 15 residues. Germline CDR1 reads LNHDA; CDR2 reads SQIVND (reference sequence). Trimming removed 4 bases from V and 3 bases from J; junction bases left unmatched: 6. The CDR3 reads CASSKSGTDNQPQHF. CDR3 sequence (DNA): TGTGCCAGTAGTAAATCCGGGACAGACAATCAGCCCCAGCATTTT.

The V call is TRBV5-1, the J call TRBJ1-4; D uncertain. The CDR3 extends over 14 amino acids. Per the germline V gene, CDR1 is SGHRS and CDR2 is YFSETQ. The V gene lost 2 bases and the J gene lost 7 bases, with 12 bases spanning the gap. CDR3 region: CASSFDDPSEKLFF. The CDR3 coding sequence is TGCGCCAGCAGCTTCGACGATCCTAGTGAAAAACTGTTTTTT.

The CDR3 loop is CASRRGRGTRNEKLFF. The CDR3 DNA reads TGTGCCAGCAGACGAGGGCGAGGAACCCGAAATGAAAAACTGTTTTTT. The chain carries TRBV28 and TRBJ1-4; D remains unclear. Germline V gene data show CDR1 as MDHEN and CDR2 as SYDVKM. The CDR3 has 16 residues. Deletions cut 6 bases from V and 5 bases from J, with 19 bases between. The complete variable domain, with remaining parts taken from reference TRBV28 and TRBJ1-4, reads DVKVTQSSRYLVKRTGEKVFLECVQDMDHENMFWYRQDPGLGLRLIYFSYDVKMKEKGDIPEGYSVSREKKERFSLILESASTNQTSMYLCASRRGRGTRNEKLFFGSGTQLSVL.